The rows below give T cell receptor beta chains drawn from one sample of a study of blood T cell repertoires in COVID-19. Method: immunoSEQ multiplex PCR; TCRdb's copy keeps in-frame clones and lacks some. The sample lists more than 25,000 clones, about 89% occurring once. Sequenced: peripheral blood. These receptors all come from a woman between 40 and 55 years old with active or convalescent COVID-19. CDR3s include the opening cysteine and the closing phenylalanine or tryptophan. A D gene is named only where the DNA matches it firmly. Part of the rows lack a size; the others show once, few, many or a class for expanded clones.

TRBJ1-6 - TRBV30 - CAWRGRGRFVSPLHF TGTGCCTGGAGGGGCCGGGGTCGGTTTGTTTCACCCCTCCACTTT
TRBJ1-2 - TRBV4-1 - CASSQEALGGYTF TGCGCCAGCAGCCAAGAAGCTCTCGGTGGCTACACCTTC
TRBJ1-1 - TRBV19 TRBD1 CASKSRDRGTNTEAFF TGTGCCAGTAAGTCCCGGGACAGGGGGACGAACACTGAAGCTTTCTTT
TRBJ1-1 - TRBV19 TRBD1 CASSIGWRGRTEAFF TGTGCCAGTAGTATAGGGTGGAGGGGGCGCACTGAAGCTTTCTTT
TRBJ2-5 once TRBV25-1 TRBD1 CASSDWTGGEETQYF TGTGCCAGCAGTGACTGGACAGGGGGCGAGGAGACCCAGTACTTC
TRBJ1-3 once TRBV18 TRBD1 CASSPLSPGTGSGNTIYF TGTGCCAGCTCACCACTAAGCCCCGGGACAGGCAGTGGGAACACCATATATTTT
TRBJ2-7 - TRBV6-6 - CASRGEYLAYEQYF TGTGCCAGCAGAGGGGAATACCTTGCCTACGAGCAGTACTTC
TRBJ1-1 - TRBV4-3 - CASSQVRQPLPPRAFF TGCGCCAGCAGCCAAGTACGACAGCCTCTTCCCCCTCGAGCTTTCTTT
TRBJ1-5 - TRBV24-1 - CATSDSWGSTKAQHF TGTGCCACCAGTGATTCGTGGGGCTCAACGAAGGCCCAGCATTTT
TRBJ2-1 once TRBV30 TRBD2 CAWSRGGPSYNEQFF TGTGCCTGGAGCCGCGGGGGTCCCTCCTACAATGAGCAGTTCTTC
TRBJ2-5 - TRBV4-1 TRBD2 CASSQEAGAGGPMETQYF TGCGCCAGCAGCCAAGAGGCAGGAGCGGGGGGGCCGATGGAGACCCAGTACTTC
TRBJ2-7 - TRBV6-6 TRBD2 CASSYGSGSYEQYF TGTGCCAGCAGTTACGGTAGCGGGAGCTACGAGCAGTACTTC
TRBJ1-3 once TRBV19 - CASSNRDKENTIYF TGTGCCAGTAGTAACCGGGACAAGGAAAACACCATATATTTT